This T cell receptor (beta chain) was documented in a study of CXCR3-negative and CXCR3-positive naive CD8 T cells. Study overall: Roughly 1.5 +/- 0.3 million TRB reads came from each library, giving about 135 million in total.

The CD45RO-CCR7+CD27+CD95- phenotype denoted naive CD8+ T cells. A remark on this clonotype: Its specificity is unknown.

Study conclusions and caveats: CXCR3 expression dropped partially after cryopreservation, and most assays relied on fresh PBMCs. Naive CXCR3-negative and CXCR3-positive cells had similar TRBV-TRBJ usage; memory differed.

In preparing the TRB cDNA libraries, 5' RACE with UMI labels was used. TCRdb reprocessed the 5' RACE reads, with one entry per CDR3 protein and no DNA. The data show 35,000 to 55,000 distinct CDR3 sequences, and the top ten clones hold approximately 2.3%. Germline values: CDR1 SGHVS, CDR2 FQNEAQ. The CDR3 length is 14 residues. The rearrangement links TRBV7-8 to TRBJ2-1; TCRdb lists TRBD1, though no DNA is available to test this call. The clonotype comes from a human donor in good health. Some clones in this sample may be carry-over from other donors' samples. The source material was naive CXCR3- CD8+ T cells from blood. Documented subset: CD45RO-CCR7+CD27+CD95- naive CD8+ T cells lacking CXCR3 (TNR3-). The CDR3 reads CASSRYRGDNEQFF.